The 17 T cell receptor beta chains reported below all come from one sample, sequenced in a study of monozygotic twins with cystic fibrosis. Using immunoSEQ multiplex PCR, the repertoire was profiled, and TCRdb retains in-frame clones only, with some absent. Of 35,000 or so clones in the sample, about 87% were seen once. The sample was blood. Every receptor here comes from a girl aged 2-15 years with cystic fibrosis.

The chain employs TRBV6-5 and TRBJ2-5, with D possibly being TRBD2 (6 bases). V was shortened by 6 bases and J by 5 bases, with 13 bases between the two germline ends. The CDR3 totals 13 residues. The germline V gene has CDR1 MNHEY and CDR2 SVGAGI. The CDR3: CASREAGRETQYF. For the CDR3, the DNA is TGTGCCAGCAGGGAAGCAGGGAGGGAGACCCAGTACTTC.

This chain connects TRBV5-6 to TRBJ2-1; 9 nucleotides line up with TRBD1. CDR3 length: 16 residues. After removal of 3 bases from V and 3 bases from J, the junction contained 7 bases not matched to a gene. Germline-derived CDR1 and CDR2 are SGHDT and YYEEEE. DNA of the CDR3: TGTGCCAGCAGCTGGGTTAACAGGGGGCTCTACAATGAGCAGTTCTTC. Translated: CASSWVNRGLYNEQFF.

This clone was seen a single time. This chain joins TRBV6-5 and TRBJ2-7; 9 bases align to TRBD1. J gave up 3 bases and V 2 bases, and 8 bases lay outside the gene matches. The germline gives CDR1 MNHEY, CDR2 SVGAGI. The CDR3 is 16 residues long. CDR3 amino acids: CASSYEGQGGFYEQYF. Here the CDR3 DNA reads TGTGCCAGCAGTTACGAGGGACAGGGCGGGTTCTACGAGCAGTACTTC.

This clone came up once. The J gene is TRBJ1-4, the V gene TRBV25-1; D is possibly TRBD1 (5 bases). Germline V gene lookup returns CDR1 MGHDK and CDR2 SYGVNS. V lost 4 bases and J 5 bases, leaving 17 bases between the germline ends. The CDR3 sequence is 16 residues long. In DNA, the CDR3 is TGTGCCAGCAGTGCAGGGTTTTCCCTACTAAATGAAAAACTGTTTTTT. It codes for CASSAGFSLLNEKLFF.

J is TRBJ2-5 and V is TRBV7-7; D might be TRBD1 (5 bases). The germline V gene has CDR1 SSHAT and CDR2 FNYEAQ (reference sequence). The CDR3 contains 14 residues. V shed 2 bases and J shed 4 bases, with 11 bases lying between them. CDR3 sequence (DNA): TGTGCCAGCAGCTTAAAGGGGCTCAGAGAGACCCAGTACTTC. Encoded protein: CASSLKGLRETQYF.

The CDR3 sequence: CASSVDVRAYEQYF. CDR3 DNA: TGTGCCAGCAGCGTAGATGTGCGGGCCTACGAGCAGTACTTC. The chain is built from TRBV9 and TRBJ2-7; perhaps TRBD2 as D (5 bases). CDR1 is SGDLS and CDR2 is YYNGEE in the germline V gene. The CDR3 contains 14 residues. Trimming stripped 0 bases from V and 2 bases from J, with 9 bases between.

The chain combines TRBV30 with TRBJ1-5; D is unresolved. The V gene's germline CDR1 is GTSNPN and CDR2 SVGIG (reference sequence). Trimming took 4 bases from V and 7 from J, leaving 11 bases between them. This CDR3 is built from 12 residues. CDR3 sequence: CAWKGEGQPQHF. DNA of the CDR3: TGTGCCTGGAAAGGTGAAGGGCAGCCCCAGCATTTT.

This chain joins TRBV29-1 and TRBJ1-5; D might be TRBD1 (6 bases). The CDR3 runs 12 residues. Germline lookup yields CDR1 SQVTM and CDR2 ANQGSEA. V was pared by 4 bases and J by 2 bases, with 6 bases between. CDR3 nucleotides: TGCAGCGTTGGACAGGGCAATCAGCCCCAGCATTTT. Its protein is CSVGQGNQPQHF.

The chain has TRBV6-1 and TRBJ1-1; D is ambiguous. Germline V CDR1 and CDR2: MNHNS, SASEGT. The CDR3 length is 14 residues. V was clipped by 5 bases and J by 8 bases, with 18 bases between them. The CDR3 nucleotides are TGTGCCAGCAGTCCACACATAGGACGACGGGAAGCTTTCTTT. Protein sequence: CASSPHIGRREAFF.

The chain recombines TRBV5-6 with TRBJ1-6; D unclear. Germline lookup yields CDR1 SGHDT and CDR2 YYEEEE. This CDR3 region has 15 residues. V was trimmed by 0 bases and J by 9 bases, leaving 13 bases between them. The CDR3 sequence: CASSLGPTKRSPLHF. In DNA, the CDR3 is TGTGCCAGCAGCTTGGGTCCTACTAAGCGTTCACCCCTCCACTTT.

V and J are TRBV5-1 and TRBJ2-7; tentatively, D is TRBD1 or TRBD2 (6 bases each). Trimming cost V 2 bases and J 2 bases, with 11 bases left between them. Germline CDR1 reads SGHRS; CDR2 reads YFSETQ. This CDR3 is built from 14 residues. The CDR3 region is CASSFGGGAYEQYF. DNA of the CDR3: TGCGCCAGCAGCTTTGGAGGGGGTGCCTACGAGCAGTACTTC.

The chain joins TRBV30 to TRBJ2-1, with D possibly TRBD2 on 5 matching bases. Trimming took off 6 bases at V and 8 bases at J, with 11 bases between the two ends. The CDR3 runs to 11 residues. Germline CDR1 reads GTSNPN; CDR2 reads SVGIG (reference sequence). The CDR3 coding sequence is TGTGCCTGCCTAGCTTTTGATGAGCAGTTCTTC. It encodes CACLAFDEQFF.

The rearrangement joins TRBV7-2 to TRBJ2-7, with TRBD2 matching over 7 bases. Germline-derived CDR1 and CDR2 are SGHTA and FQGNSA. This CDR3 has 12 amino acids. J gave up 6 bases and V 3 bases, and 2 bases lay outside the gene matches. This chain's CDR3 is CASSFWGGEQYF. For the CDR3, the DNA is TGTGCCAGCAGCTTCTGGGGGGGCGAGCAGTACTTC. Combining the CDR3 with reference TRBV7-2 and TRBJ2-7 gives the whole variable domain GAGVSQSPSNKVTEKGKDVELRCDPISGHTALYWYRQSLGQGLEFLIYFQGNSAPDKSGLPSDRFSAERTGGSVSTLTIQRTQQEDSAVYLCASSFWGGEQYFGPGTRLTVT.

The genes are TRBV6-5 and TRBJ2-2; TRBD1 is a possible D gene (6 bases). The CDR3 is made up of 14 amino acids. The germline V gene has CDR1 MNHEY and CDR2 SVGAGI. V was cut by 2 bases and J by 8 bases, with 12 bases left in between. CDR3 loop: CASSYGQGWGELFF. The CDR3 DNA follows: TGTGCCAGCAGTTACGGTCAGGGGTGGGGGGAGCTGTTTTTT.

This clone was seen a handful of times. V and J are TRBV7-2 and TRBJ2-7; no reliable D call. Germline V gives CDR1 SGHTA, CDR2 FQGNSA. The CDR3 totals 14 residues. The V end lost 5 bases, the J end lost 6 bases, and 17 bases lay between the germline ends. The CDR3 DNA is TGTGCCAGCAGCCGCCATGTACAGACGCCCGAGCAGTACTTC. Translation gives CASSRHVQTPEQYF.

The chain recombines TRBV30 with TRBJ2-3; D perhaps matches TRBD2 (5 bases). Germline V gene lookup returns CDR1 GTSNPN and CDR2 SVGIG (reference sequence). CDR3 length: 13 amino acids. The V and J ends lost 3 bases and 6 bases respectively, with 13 bases between them. As DNA, the CDR3 is TGTGCCTGGAGCCCGGGAACCCTTGATACGCAGTATTTT. Its protein product is CAWSPGTLDTQYF. Full variable domain (rest looked up from reference TRBV30 and TRBJ2-3): SQTIHQWPATLVQPVGSPLSLECTVEGTSNPNLYWYRQAAGRGLQLLFYSVGIGQISSEVPQNLSASRPQDRQFILSSKKLLLSDSGFYLCAWSPGTLDTQYFGPGTRLTVL.

V and J are TRBV7-3 and TRBJ2-2; no firm D call. Trimming took 2 bases from V and 4 from J, leaving 8 bases between them. In germline, CDR1 is SGHTA, CDR2 FQGTGA. The CDR3 is made up of 14 amino acids. CDR3 sequence reads: CASSLYPSTGELFF. The CDR3 DNA reads as TGTGCCAGCAGCTTATACCCGAGCACCGGGGAGCTGTTTTTT.